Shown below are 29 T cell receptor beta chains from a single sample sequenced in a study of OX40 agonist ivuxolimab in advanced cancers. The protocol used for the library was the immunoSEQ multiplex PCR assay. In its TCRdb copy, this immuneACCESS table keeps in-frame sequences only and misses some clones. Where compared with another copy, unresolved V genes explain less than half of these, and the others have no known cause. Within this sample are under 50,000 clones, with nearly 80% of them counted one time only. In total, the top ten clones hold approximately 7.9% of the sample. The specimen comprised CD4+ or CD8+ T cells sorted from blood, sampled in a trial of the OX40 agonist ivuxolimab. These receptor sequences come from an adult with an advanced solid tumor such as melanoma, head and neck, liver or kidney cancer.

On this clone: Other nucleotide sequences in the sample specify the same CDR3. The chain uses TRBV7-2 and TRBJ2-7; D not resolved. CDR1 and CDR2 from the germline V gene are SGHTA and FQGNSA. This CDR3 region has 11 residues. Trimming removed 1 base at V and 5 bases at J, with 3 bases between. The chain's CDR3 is CASSLVHEQYF. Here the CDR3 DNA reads TGTGCCAGCAGCTTAGTCCACGAGCAGTACTTC.

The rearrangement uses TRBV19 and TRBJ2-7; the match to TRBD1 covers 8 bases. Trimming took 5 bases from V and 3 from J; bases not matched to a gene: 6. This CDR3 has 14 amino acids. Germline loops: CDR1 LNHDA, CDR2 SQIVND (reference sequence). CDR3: CASSADRVLYEQYF. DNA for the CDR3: TGTGCCAGTAGTGCGGACAGGGTCCTCTACGAGCAGTACTTC.

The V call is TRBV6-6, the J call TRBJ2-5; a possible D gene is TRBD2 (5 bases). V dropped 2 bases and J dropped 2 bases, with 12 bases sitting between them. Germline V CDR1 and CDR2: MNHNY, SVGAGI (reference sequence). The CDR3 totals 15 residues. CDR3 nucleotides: TGTGCCAGCAGTTACCCAGGAGGTGGGCAAGAGACCCAGTACTTC. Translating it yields CASSYPGGGQETQYF.

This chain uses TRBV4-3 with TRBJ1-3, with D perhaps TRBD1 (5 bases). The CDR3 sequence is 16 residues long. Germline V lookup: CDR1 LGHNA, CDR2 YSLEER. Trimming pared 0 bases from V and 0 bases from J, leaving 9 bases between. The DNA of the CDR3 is TGCGCCAGCAGCCAAGAGGGGGGGGACTCTGGAAACACCATATATTTT. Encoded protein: CASSQEGGDSGNTIYF.

The CDR3 loop is CASYGHYGYTF. DNA for the CDR3: TGTGCCTCTTACGGTCACTATGGCTACACCTTC. This chain connects TRBV6-1 to TRBJ1-2, with unresolved D. This CDR3 is built from 11 residues. Germline-derived CDR1 and CDR2 are MNHNS and SASEGT. Trimming took 11 bases from V and 3 from J, leaving 10 bases between them.

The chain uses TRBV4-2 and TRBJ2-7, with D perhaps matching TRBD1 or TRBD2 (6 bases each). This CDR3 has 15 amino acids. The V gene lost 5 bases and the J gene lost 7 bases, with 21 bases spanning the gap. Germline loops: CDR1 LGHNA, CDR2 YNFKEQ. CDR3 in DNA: TGTGCCAGCAGCATAGAGGGGGGTGCTATGGAGGAGCAGTACTTC. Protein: CASSIEGGAMEEQYF.

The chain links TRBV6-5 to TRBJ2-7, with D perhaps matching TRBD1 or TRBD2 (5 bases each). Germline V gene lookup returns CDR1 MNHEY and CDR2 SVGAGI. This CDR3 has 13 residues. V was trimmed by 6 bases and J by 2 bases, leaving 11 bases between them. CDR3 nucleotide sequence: TGTGCCAGCAGAGAACGGGGCCCCTACGAGCAGTACTTC. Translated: CASRERGPYEQYF.

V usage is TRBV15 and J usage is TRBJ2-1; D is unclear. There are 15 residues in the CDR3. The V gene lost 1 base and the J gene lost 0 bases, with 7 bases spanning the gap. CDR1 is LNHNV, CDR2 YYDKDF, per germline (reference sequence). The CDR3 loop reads CATSRGGSSYNEQFF. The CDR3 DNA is TGTGCCACCAGCAGAGGCGGAAGCTCCTACAATGAGCAGTTCTTC.

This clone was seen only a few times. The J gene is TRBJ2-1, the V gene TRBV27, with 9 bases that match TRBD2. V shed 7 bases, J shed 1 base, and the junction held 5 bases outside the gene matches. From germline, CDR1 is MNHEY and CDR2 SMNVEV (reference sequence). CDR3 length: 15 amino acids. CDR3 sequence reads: CASTMSGRSYNEQFF. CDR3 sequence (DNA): TGTGCCAGCACCATGAGCGGGAGGTCCTACAATGAGCAGTTCTTC.

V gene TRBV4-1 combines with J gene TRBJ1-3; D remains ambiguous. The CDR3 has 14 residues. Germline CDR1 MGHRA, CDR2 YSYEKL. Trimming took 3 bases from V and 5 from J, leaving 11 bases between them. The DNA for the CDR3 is TGCGCCAGCAGCCAGAATGAGGGTAGAAACACCATATATTTT. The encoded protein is CASSQNEGRNTIYF.

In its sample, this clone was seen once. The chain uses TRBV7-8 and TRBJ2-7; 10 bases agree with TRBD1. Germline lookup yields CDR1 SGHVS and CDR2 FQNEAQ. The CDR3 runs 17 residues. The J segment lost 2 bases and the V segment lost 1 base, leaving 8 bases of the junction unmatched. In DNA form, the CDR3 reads TGTGCCAGCAGCTTAGGATGGGGACAGGGGATGACCTACGAGCAGTACTTC. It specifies CASSLGWGQGMTYEQYF.

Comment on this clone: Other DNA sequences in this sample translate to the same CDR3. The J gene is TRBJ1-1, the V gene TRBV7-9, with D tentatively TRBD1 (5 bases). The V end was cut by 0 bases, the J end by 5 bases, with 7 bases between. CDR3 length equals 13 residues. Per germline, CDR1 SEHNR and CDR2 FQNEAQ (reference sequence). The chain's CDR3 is CASSLAGVTEAFF. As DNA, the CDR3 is TGTGCCAGCAGCTTAGCGGGGGTGACTGAAGCTTTCTTT.

Here the CDR3 DNA reads TGCGCCAGCAGCCAGGCGACAGGCCAAGAGACCCAGTACTTC. Amino acid sequence: CASSQATGQETQYF. This chain joins TRBV4-1 and TRBJ2-5, with D possibly matching TRBD1 (6 bases). This CDR3 spans 14 amino acids. Per germline, CDR1 MGHRA and CDR2 YSYEKL. Trimming left V 3 bases short and J 1 base short, with 9 bases between.

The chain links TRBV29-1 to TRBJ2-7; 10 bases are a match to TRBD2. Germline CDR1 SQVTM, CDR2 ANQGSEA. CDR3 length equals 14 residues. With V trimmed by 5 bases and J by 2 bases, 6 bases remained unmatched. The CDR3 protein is CSVTAGGITYEQYF. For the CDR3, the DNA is TGCAGCGTTACAGCGGGAGGGATTACCTACGAGCAGTACTTC.

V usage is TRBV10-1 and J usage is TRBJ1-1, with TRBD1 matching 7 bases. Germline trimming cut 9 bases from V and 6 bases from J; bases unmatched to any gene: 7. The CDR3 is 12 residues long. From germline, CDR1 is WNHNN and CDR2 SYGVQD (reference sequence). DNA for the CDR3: TGCGCCAGTAGCACAGGGGCCTCTGAAGCTTTCTTT. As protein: CASSTGASEAFF.

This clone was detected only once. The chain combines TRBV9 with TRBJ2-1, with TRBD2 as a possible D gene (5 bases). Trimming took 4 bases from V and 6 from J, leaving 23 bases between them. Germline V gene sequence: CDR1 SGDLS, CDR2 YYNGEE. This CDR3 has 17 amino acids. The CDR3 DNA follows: TGTGCCAGCAGCTCCAGCGGAACTAGACCCGTGGGCAATGAGCAGTTCTTC. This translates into CASSSSGTRPVGNEQFF.

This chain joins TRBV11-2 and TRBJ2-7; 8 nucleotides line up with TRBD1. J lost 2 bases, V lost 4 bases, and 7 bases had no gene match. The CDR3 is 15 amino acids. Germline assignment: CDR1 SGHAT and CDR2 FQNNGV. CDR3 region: CASSSTGTGAYEQYF. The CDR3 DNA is TGTGCCAGCAGCTCGACCGGGACAGGAGCCTACGAGCAGTACTTC.

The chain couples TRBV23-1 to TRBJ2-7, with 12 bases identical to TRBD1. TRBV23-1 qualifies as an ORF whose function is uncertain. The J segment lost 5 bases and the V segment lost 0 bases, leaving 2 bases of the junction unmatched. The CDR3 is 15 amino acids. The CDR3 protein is CASSQSGQGADEQYF. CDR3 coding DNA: TGCGCCAGCAGTCAATCGGGACAGGGGGCGGACGAGCAGTACTTC.

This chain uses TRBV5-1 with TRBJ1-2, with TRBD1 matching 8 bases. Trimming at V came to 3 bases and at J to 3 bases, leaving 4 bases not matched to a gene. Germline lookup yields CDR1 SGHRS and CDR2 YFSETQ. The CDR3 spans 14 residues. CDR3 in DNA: TGCGCCAGCAGCTACACAGGGGGAGACTATGGCTACACCTTC. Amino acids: CASSYTGGDYGYTF.

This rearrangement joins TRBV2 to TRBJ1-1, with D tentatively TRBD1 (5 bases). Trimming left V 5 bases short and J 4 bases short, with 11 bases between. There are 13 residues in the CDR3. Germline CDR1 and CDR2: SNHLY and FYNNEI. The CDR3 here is CASSFLRATEAFF. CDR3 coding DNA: TGTGCCAGCAGTTTCCTCAGGGCCACTGAAGCTTTCTTT.

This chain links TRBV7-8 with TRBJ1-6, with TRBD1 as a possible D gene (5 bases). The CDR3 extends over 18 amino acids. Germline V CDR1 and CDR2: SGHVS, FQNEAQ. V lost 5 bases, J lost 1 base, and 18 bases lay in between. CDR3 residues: CASSPSTSGGSYNSPLHF. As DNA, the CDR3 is TGTGCCAGCAGCCCGTCTACAAGTGGGGGTTCCTATAATTCACCCCTCCACTTT.

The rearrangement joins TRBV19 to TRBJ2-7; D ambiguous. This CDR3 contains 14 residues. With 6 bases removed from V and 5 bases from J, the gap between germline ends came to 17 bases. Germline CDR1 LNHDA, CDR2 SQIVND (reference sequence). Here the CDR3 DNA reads TGTGCCAGTAGCTTACAGTCGTCAACCAACGAGCAGTACTTC. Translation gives CASSLQSSTNEQYF.

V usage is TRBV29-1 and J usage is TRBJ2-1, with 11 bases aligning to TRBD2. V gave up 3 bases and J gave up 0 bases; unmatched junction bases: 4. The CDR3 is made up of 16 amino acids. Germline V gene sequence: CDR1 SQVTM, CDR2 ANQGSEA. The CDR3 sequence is CSVEASGGSSYNEQFF. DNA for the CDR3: TGCAGCGTTGAGGCTAGCGGGGGGAGCTCCTACAATGAGCAGTTCTTC.

For the CDR3, the DNA is TGTGCCAGCAGCCCATTGGACAGGGGCGCTGAAGCTTTCTTT. Translating it yields CASSPLDRGAEAFF. The V gene is TRBV7-6, the J gene TRBJ1-1; 9 positions match TRBD1. The CDR3 covers 14 residues. Trimming took 5 bases from V and 6 from J; bases not matched to a gene: 7. Germline lookup yields CDR1 SGHVS and CDR2 FNYEAQ.

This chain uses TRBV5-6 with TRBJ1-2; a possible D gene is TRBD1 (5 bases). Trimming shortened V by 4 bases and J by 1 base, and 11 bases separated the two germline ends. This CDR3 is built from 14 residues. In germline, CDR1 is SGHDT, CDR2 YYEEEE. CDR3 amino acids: CASSLGTDNYGYTF. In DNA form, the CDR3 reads TGTGCCAGCAGCCTTGGGACGGATAACTATGGCTACACCTTC.

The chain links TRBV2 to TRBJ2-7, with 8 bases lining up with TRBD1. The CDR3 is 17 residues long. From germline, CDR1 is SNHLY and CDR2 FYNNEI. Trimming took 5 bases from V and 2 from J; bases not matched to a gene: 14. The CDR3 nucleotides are TGTGCCAGCAGTCGACCCCCCAGGGGGCTGGAACCCTACGAGCAGTACTTC. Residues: CASSRPPRGLEPYEQYF.

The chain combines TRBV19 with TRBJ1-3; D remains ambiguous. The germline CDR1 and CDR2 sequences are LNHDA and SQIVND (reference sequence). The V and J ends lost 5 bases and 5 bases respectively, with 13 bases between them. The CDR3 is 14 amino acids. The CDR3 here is CASSFADGRNTIYF. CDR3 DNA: TGTGCCAGTAGTTTTGCGGACGGCCGAAACACCATATATTTT.

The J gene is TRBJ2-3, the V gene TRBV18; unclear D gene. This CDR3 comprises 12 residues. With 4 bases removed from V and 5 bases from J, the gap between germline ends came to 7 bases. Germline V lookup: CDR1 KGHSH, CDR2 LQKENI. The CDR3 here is CASSLSRDTQYF. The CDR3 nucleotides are TGTGCCAGCTCACTATCAAGAGATACGCAGTATTTT.

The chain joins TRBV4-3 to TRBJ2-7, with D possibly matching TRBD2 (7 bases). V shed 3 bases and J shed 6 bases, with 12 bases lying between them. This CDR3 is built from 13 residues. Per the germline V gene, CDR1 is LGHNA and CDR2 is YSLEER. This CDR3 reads CASSHRGGVEQYF. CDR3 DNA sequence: TGCGCCAGCAGCCACCGAGGGGGGGTCGAGCAGTACTTC.